This section outlines one T cell receptor beta chain sequence together with its context. Data came from immunoSEQ multiplex PCR; TCRdb stores just in-frame clones and leaves some out. The data hold 150,000 to 200,000 clones, with 89% observed a single time. The V gene end was trimmed by 5 bases and the J gene end by 1 base; junction bases not matched to a gene: 7. The CDR3 runs 16 residues. The germline gives CDR1 MRHNA, CDR2 SNTAGT. This sample was included in a study of cytomegalovirus exposure and HLA in healthy donors. The chain joins TRBV6-4 to TRBJ2-2, with 7 bases aligning to TRBD2. Sequenced sample: PBMCs. The sequence was obtained from a woman under 30 in good health and CMV-seropositive. Here the CDR3 reads CASSNLAVKNTGELFF. The CDR3 nucleotides are TGTGCCAGCAGTAACCTAGCGGTGAAGAACACCGGGGAGCTGTTTTTT.